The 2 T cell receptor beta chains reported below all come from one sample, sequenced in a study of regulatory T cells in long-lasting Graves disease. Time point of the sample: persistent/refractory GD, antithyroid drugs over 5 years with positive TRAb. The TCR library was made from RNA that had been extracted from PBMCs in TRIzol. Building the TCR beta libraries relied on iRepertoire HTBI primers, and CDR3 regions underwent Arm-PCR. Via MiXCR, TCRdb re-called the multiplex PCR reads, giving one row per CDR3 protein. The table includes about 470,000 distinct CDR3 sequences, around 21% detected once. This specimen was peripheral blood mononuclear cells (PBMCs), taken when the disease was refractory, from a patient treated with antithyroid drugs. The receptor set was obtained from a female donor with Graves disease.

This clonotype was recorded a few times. In DNA form, the CDR3 reads TGCGCCAGCAGCTGGACAGGGACCTCTGGAAACACCATATATTTT. It translates to CASSWTGTSGNTIYF. The V and J genes are TRBV5-1 and TRBJ1-3, with 8 bases that match TRBD1. The germline CDR1 and CDR2 sequences are SGHRS and YFSETQ. Losses at the gene ends were 3 bases for V and 0 bases for J; bases not matched to a gene: 2. CDR3 length: 15 amino acids.

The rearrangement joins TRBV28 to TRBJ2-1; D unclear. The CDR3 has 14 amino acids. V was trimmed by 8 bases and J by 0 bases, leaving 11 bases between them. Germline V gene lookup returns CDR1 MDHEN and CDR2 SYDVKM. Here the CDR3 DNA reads TGTGCCAGCTACGCAGCTAGCTCCTACAATGAGCAGTTCTTC. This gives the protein CASYAASSYNEQFF.